The 27 T cell receptor beta chains below come from one sample, sequenced in a study of blood T cells in healthy people across ages. It was with a sample-barcoded 5' primer and a J-beta primer mix that a second PCR of roughly 7 to 12 cycles was run. TCRdb re-derived calls from the 5' RACE reads in MiXCR, one entry per CDR3 protein. The table records 1.2 million to 1.5 million distinct CDR3 sequences, approximately 59% of them present only once. The specimen was blood. The receptors derive from a man younger than 35 in good health.

The chain is built from TRBV28 and TRBJ1-6; D unclear. The CDR3 totals 15 residues. V lost 6 bases and J 8 bases, leaving 17 bases between the germline ends. CDR1 and CDR2 from the germline V gene are MDHEN and SYDVKM. CDR3 sequence reads: CASSRTEVTHSPLHF. CDR3 coding DNA: TGTGCCAGCAGCCGTACCGAGGTGACTCATTCACCCCTCCACTTT. Full variable domain (rest looked up from reference TRBV28 and TRBJ1-6): DVKVTQSSRYLVKRTGEKVFLECVQDMDHENMFWYRQDPGLGLRLIYFSYDVKMKEKGDIPEGYSVSREKKERFSLILESASTNQTSMYLCASSRTEVTHSPLHFGNGTRLTVT.

The chain employs TRBV25-1 and TRBJ1-6; D gene unclear. Looked up from germline, CDR1 is MGHDK and CDR2 is SYGVNS. V lost 1 base and J lost 5, with 12 bases in between. The CDR3 is 16 amino acids. The CDR3 sequence: CASSESQIGDNSPLHF. The CDR3 DNA is TGTGCCAGCAGTGAATCCCAGATCGGGGATAATTCACCCCTCCACTTT.

The chain links TRBV30 to TRBJ2-4; the D gene is possibly TRBD1 (5 bases). The end of the DNA fits TRBJ2-7 better, so the J call may be wrong. CDR3 length equals 14 residues. Germline CDR1 reads GTSNPN; CDR2 reads SVGIG (reference sequence). This chain's CDR3 is CAWRGPTPINEQYF. CDR3 in DNA: TGTGCCTGGAGGGGGCCAACTCCCATTAACGAGCAGTACTTC.

The chain joins TRBV7-9 to TRBJ2-5, with D perhaps TRBD1 (6 bases). The CDR3 spans 16 residues. The germline V and J ends were trimmed by 2 bases and 0 bases, with 13 bases remaining between them. Germline loops: CDR1 SEHNR, CDR2 FQNEAQ (reference sequence). The CDR3 is CASSLLGATYQETQYF. CDR3 in DNA: TGTGCCAGCAGCTTATTGGGGGCAACTTACCAAGAGACCCAGTACTTC. The entire variable domain, with the rest obtained from reference TRBV7-9 and TRBJ2-5, is as follows: DTGVSQNPRHKITKRGQNVTFRCDPISEHNRLYWYRQTLGQGPEFLTYFQNEAQLEKSRLLSDRFSAERPKGSFSTLEIQRTEQGDSAMYLCASSLLGATYQETQYFGPGTRLLVL.

The rearrangement uses TRBV6-2 or TRBV6-3 and TRBJ2-1; maybe TRBD2 (6 bases). V was cut by 0 bases and J by 6 bases, with 18 bases left in between. In germline, CDR1 is MNHEY, CDR2 SVGEGT. This CDR3 has 17 amino acids. CDR3 in DNA: TGTGCCAGCAGTTACTCCCCGACTAGGCGTCTATCCAATGAGCAGTTCTTC. It yields the protein CASSYSPTRRLSNEQFF.

This clonotype was picked up a small number of times. V gene TRBV12-3 or TRBV12-4 combines with J gene TRBJ2-5, with D perhaps assigned TRBD1 or TRBD2 (5 bases each). This CDR3 contains 14 residues. Trimming removed 5 bases from V and 5 bases from J, with 15 bases in between. CDR3 protein: CASSPRDGRETQYF. CDR3 bases: TGTGCCAGCAGTCCCCGGGACGGGCGGGAGACCCAGTACTTC.

DNA of the CDR3: TGTGCCAGCAGTGAATGGTTACAGGGCTACGAGCAGTACTTC. Residues: CASSEWLQGYEQYF. The V and J genes are TRBV6-1 and TRBJ2-7; D is possibly TRBD1 (6 bases). This CDR3 spans 14 amino acids. Trimming removed 2 bases from V and 3 bases from J, with 11 bases in between. Germline CDR1 is MNHNS and CDR2 is SASEGT.

The J gene is TRBJ2-3, the V gene TRBV3-1, with unresolved D. This CDR3 contains 13 residues. V was pared by 4 bases and J by 10 bases, with 15 bases between. Germline CDR1 reads LGHDT; CDR2 reads YNNKEL (reference sequence). The CDR3 bases are TGTGCCAGCAGCCGAGACCCTTTCGACGCGCAGTATTTT. It is translated as CASSRDPFDAQYF.

The chain is built from TRBV3-1 and TRBJ1-1; 8 positions match TRBD1. CDR3 length: 15 amino acids. The germline V gene encodes CDR1 LGHDT and CDR2 YNNKEL (reference sequence). The junction had 8 bases not matched to a gene; V was cut back by 3 bases and J by 5 bases. For the CDR3, the DNA is TGTGCCAGCAGCCAGATGGGACAGGCGATTACTGAAGCTTTCTTT. Encoded protein: CASSQMGQAITEAFF.

Worth noting for this clonotype: An end of the junction does not agree with germline; a read error may underlie this. The chain has TRBV6-1 and TRBJ2-6; the D gene is possibly TRBD2 (6 bases). The CDR3 length is 15 residues. Germline V gene sequence: CDR1 MNHNS, CDR2 SASEGT. CDR3 amino acids: CASSDIGTGANVPTF. The DNA for the CDR3 is TGTGCCAGCAGTGATATAGGGACTGGGGCCAACGTCCCGACTTTC.

There are a few counts of this clonotype. The CDR3 sequence: CSARPTGNTGELFF. The CDR3 nucleotides read TGCAGTGCTAGACCGACAGGGAACACCGGGGAGCTGTTTTTT. The chain recombines TRBV20-1 with TRBJ2-2; tentatively, D is TRBD1 (6 bases). With 2 bases removed from V and 1 base from J, the gap between germline ends came to 8 bases. Germline values: CDR1 DFQATT, CDR2 SNEGSKA (reference sequence). The CDR3 covers 14 residues.

This clonotype was detected a few times. This CDR3 is CSVEDQGRGSEKLFF. As DNA, the CDR3 is TGCAGCGTTGAAGATCAGGGCAGGGGATCTGAAAAACTGTTTTTT. This chain links TRBV29-1 with TRBJ1-4; D is perhaps TRBD1 (6 bases). This CDR3 contains 15 residues. The V end was cut by 0 bases, the J end by 7 bases, with 15 bases between. From germline, CDR1 is SQVTM and CDR2 ANQGSEA.

The V call is TRBV3-1, the J call TRBJ2-3; tentative D call: TRBD2 (6 bases). The germline CDR1 and CDR2 sequences are LGHDT and YNNKEL (reference sequence). The CDR3 extends over 15 amino acids. V was trimmed by 0 bases and J by 5 bases, leaving 12 bases between them. The CDR3 is CASSQDRREVDTQYF. The CDR3 DNA is TGTGCCAGCAGCCAAGATAGGCGGGAAGTAGATACGCAGTATTTT.

A few counts support this clonotype. The chain carries TRBV4-2 and TRBJ2-7, with D possibly matching TRBD1 (6 bases). The length of the CDR3 is 16 residues. The V gene lost 2 bases and the J gene lost 2 bases, with 16 bases spanning the gap. From germline, CDR1 is LGHNA and CDR2 YNFKEQ. The CDR3 region is CASSQLTGTRPYEQYF. The CDR3 bases are TGTGCCAGCAGCCAACTAACCGGGACACGACCCTACGAGCAGTACTTC.

V usage is TRBV28 and J usage is TRBJ2-5; TRBD2 agrees at 12 bases. V lost 8 bases, J lost 11 bases, and 15 bases stayed unmatched. The CDR3 has 15 residues. Germline CDR1 is MDHEN and CDR2 is SYDVKM. CDR3 protein: CASSSGGAIVNEQYF. CDR3 bases: TGTGCCAGCTCTAGCGGGGGGGCCATTGTCAATGAGCAGTACTTC.

CDR3 residues: CASSDPGLASPEQYF. CDR3 sequence (DNA): TGTGCCAGCAGTGATCCGGGACTAGCGAGTCCCGAGCAGTACTTC. The chain links TRBV25-1 to TRBJ2-7, with TRBD2 identical over 10 bases. J was trimmed by 6 bases and V by 3 bases; bases with no gene match: 8. The V gene's germline CDR1 is MGHDK and CDR2 SYGVNS. The CDR3 runs 15 residues.

The chain joins TRBV4-3 to TRBJ2-5; TRBD2 aligns across 15 bases. This CDR3 has 21 amino acids. Germline-derived CDR1 and CDR2 are LGHNA and YSLEER. V was clipped by 1 base and J by 3 bases; unmatched bases: 15. The CDR3 DNA sequence: TGCGCCAGCAGCCAAGGCCCCGGGACTAGCGGGGGGACGGGGCTAGAAGAGACCCAGTACTTC. Amino acid sequence: CASSQGPGTSGGTGLEETQYF.

V and J are TRBV27 and TRBJ1-2; D remains unclear. V lost 3 bases and J lost 4, with 18 bases in between. Germline CDR1 MNHEY, CDR2 SMNVEV (reference sequence). The CDR3 is 16 amino acids. The CDR3, as DNA: TGTGCCAGCAGTTTCTACCGATTTGGAGCACTCTATGGCTACACCTTC. This sequence encodes CASSFYRFGALYGYTF.

This sequence joins TRBV12-3 or TRBV12-4 and TRBJ2-3, with D perhaps matching TRBD2 (5 bases). Trimming stripped 9 bases from V and 4 bases from J, with 17 bases between. The CDR3 runs to 14 residues. The chain's CDR3 is CASQTISVADTQYF. DNA for the CDR3: TGTGCCAGTCAAACTATTAGCGTTGCAGATACGCAGTATTTT.

The chain has TRBV7-2 and TRBJ1-5; a weak D match, TRBD1 (5 bases). Per germline, CDR1 SGHTA and CDR2 FQGNSA. Between the trimmed V and J ends, which lost 0 bases and 8 bases, there was a span of 14 bases. The CDR3 covers 15 residues. CDR3 sequence: CASSLARGDYKPQHF. The CDR3 region has the DNA TGTGCCAGCAGCTTAGCCAGAGGGGATTATAAGCCCCAGCATTTT. The full variable domain, in which reference TRBV7-2 and TRBJ1-5 provide the parts outside the CDR3, is GAGVSQSPSNKVTEKGKDVELRCDPISGHTALYWYRQSLGQGLEFLIYFQGNSAPDKSGLPSDRFSAERTGGSVSTLTIQRTQQEDSAVYLCASSLARGDYKPQHFGDGTRLSIL.

The CDR3 nucleotides are TGCAGTGCTAGAGATCGGGCGGGACAGGGGTTATGGGAGCAGTTCTTC. As protein: CSARDRAGQGLWEQFF. V is TRBV20-1 and J is TRBJ2-1; 10 nucleotides align to TRBD1. CDR1 is DFQATT and CDR2 is SNEGSKA in the germline V gene (reference sequence). Unmatched junction bases numbered 12, after V lost 0 bases and J lost 10 bases. The CDR3 covers 16 residues.

The chain couples TRBV6-1 to TRBJ2-5, with 7 bases that match TRBD2. Germline trimming cut 3 bases from V and 2 bases from J; bases unmatched to any gene: 6. This CDR3 is 15 amino acids long. CDR1 MNHNS and CDR2 SASEGT come from the germline V gene. CDR3 nucleotide sequence: TGTGCCAGCAGTGACCTGAGCGGGGCTCAAGAGACCCAGTACTTC. Protein: CASSDLSGAQETQYF.

This chain uses TRBV4-3 with TRBJ2-3; 7 bases align to TRBD1. CDR3 size: 15 residues. J was trimmed by 4 bases and V by 3 bases; bases with no gene match: 7. CDR1 is LGHNA and CDR2 is YSLEER in the germline V gene. CDR3 nucleotide sequence: TGCGCCAGCAGCCACCACAGGGGAGAGGCAGATACGCAGTATTTT. Encoded protein: CASSHHRGEADTQYF.

As for this clonotype: A much larger clonotype is one base distant, so this may be a read error. The gene calls are TRBV5-1 and TRBJ2-1; 11 nucleotides agree with TRBD2. This CDR3 region has 15 residues. CDR1 is SGHRS and CDR2 is YFSETQ in the germline V gene. With V trimmed by 3 bases and J by 7 bases, 6 bases remained unmatched. The CDR3 DNA reads TGCGCCAGCAGCTGCACTAGCGGGAGCGATAATGAGCAGTTCTTC. Its translation is CASSCTSGSDNEQFF.

The chain combines TRBV9 with TRBJ2-3; 9 positions match TRBD1. The CDR3 loop spans 15 amino acids. V lost 4 bases, J lost 4 bases, and 7 bases stayed unmatched. Germline lookup yields CDR1 SGDLS and CDR2 YYNGEE. In DNA form, the CDR3 reads TGTGCCAGCAGCAAAACAGGGGGCGAGGCAGATACGCAGTATTTT. It translates to CASSKTGGEADTQYF.

The genes are TRBV7-2 and TRBJ2-7, with 10 bases fitting TRBD2. This CDR3 is built from 15 residues. Germline-derived CDR1 and CDR2 are SGHTA and FQGNSA. The V segment lost 5 bases and the J segment 2 bases; nucleotides outside the gene matches: 6. CDR3 residues: CASSPRAGGAYEQYF. CDR3 nucleotides: TGTGCCAGCAGCCCCCGAGCGGGGGGGGCCTACGAGCAGTACTTC.

This clonotype appeared a single time. V is TRBV27 and J is TRBJ1-2; 7 bases line up with TRBD1. This CDR3 is built from 21 residues. The V gene end was trimmed by 0 bases and the J gene end by 5 bases; junction bases not matched to a gene: 24. Germline V gene lookup returns CDR1 MNHEY and CDR2 SMNVEV (reference sequence). The CDR3, as DNA: TGTGCCAGCAGTTTATCGAGGTATATTGGGACAGAGGAGTTTGGATGGTATGGCTACACCTTC. This gives the protein CASSLSRYIGTEEFGWYGYTF.